These T cell receptor beta chains were read from a single sample in a study of T cells in localized non-small cell lung cancer. TCRdb's copy holds only in-frame clones and misses some; the assay was immunoSEQ multiplex PCR. The data show about 1,800 clones, with 27% seen just once and roughly 15% held by the top ten. Source: lung tumor tissue, taken before any cancer treatment. Receptor source: a woman aged 35-75 years with stage I lung adenocarcinoma. CDR3s include the opening cysteine and the closing phenylalanine or tryptophan. D genes are given only for firm matches. Clone size is given for some rows only: seen once, a few or many times, or a class if the clone is expanded.

j_gene	v_gene	abundance	d_gene	CDR3nt	CDR3aa
TRBJ2-7	TRBV9	medium-sized	.	TGTGCCAGCAGCCCCATAGAGTTTGGCTACGAGCAGTACTTC	CASSPIEFGYEQYF
TRBJ1-4	TRBV19	large	TRBD1	TGTGCCAGTAGTGACCAGGGAGGGGGCAATGAAAAACTGTTTTTT	CASSDQGGGNEKLFF
TRBJ2-3	TRBV30	once	.	TGTGCCTGGAGTGTACGTTTTTCGGATACGCAGTATTTT	CAWSVRFSDTQYF
TRBJ2-1	TRBV12-5	.	TRBD1	TGTGCTAGTGGTTTGGGTACAGGGGGCTCCCGAAATGAGCAGTTCTTC	CASGLGTGGSRNEQFF
TRBJ1-5	TRBV4-1	medium-sized	.	TGCGCCAGCAGCCAAGGGGGAGGGGGCAATCAGCCCCAGCATTTT	CASSQGGGGNQPQHF
TRBJ2-7	TRBV6-8	large	TRBD2	TGTGCCAGCAGTCGACCCCAAGGGGGGCGGGAGGAAGGCGAGCAGTACTTC	CASSRPQGGREEGEQYF
TRBJ1-2	TRBV30	.	TRBD1	TGTGCCTGGGCGGGGACAGCAAGAGCCTCCGGCTACACCTTC	CAWAGTARASGYTF
TRBJ1-6	TRBV6-8	few	.	TGTGCCAGCAGCCCCACTGTCTACGATAATTCACCCCTCCACTTT	CASSPTVYDNSPLHF
TRBJ1-5	TRBV19	once	TRBD1	TGTGCCAGTAGTATAGGCCGACAGGGGGGTCAGCCCCAGCATTTT	CASSIGRQGGQPQHF
TRBJ2-5	TRBV11-3	.	TRBD1	TGTGCCAGCAGCTTGGACAGGGCTGGTCAGAGAGAGACCCAGTACTTC	CASSLDRAGQRETQYF
TRBJ1-2	TRBV29-1	.	TRBD1	TGCAGCGTTGAAGGAAAGGGGCAGGGGGTTAACTATGGCTACACCTTC	CSVEGKGQGVNYGYTF
TRBJ1-2	TRBV11-3	few	.	TGTGCCAGCAGCGACAGAAATGCTAACTATGGCTACACCTTC	CASSDRNANYGYTF
TRBJ1-3	TRBV11-3	medium-sized	.	TGTGCCAGCAGCTTAGTCGGGAGGGGCGCTGGAAACACCATATATTTT	CASSLVGRGAGNTIYF
TRBJ2-6	TRBV28	.	.	TGTGCCAGCAGTTTCCCCCTGAGGTCTGGGGCCAACGTCCTGACTTTC	CASSFPLRSGANVLTF
TRBJ1-4	TRBV1	few	.	TGCGCCAGCAGCCAAAGTACGGATGGTGAAAAACTGTTTTTT	CASSQSTDGEKLFF
TRBJ1-6	TRBV25-1	.	.	TGTGCCAGCAGTTCAGGGACCTATAATTCACCCCTCCACTTT	CASSSGTYNSPLHF
TRBJ2-1	TRBV19	.	.	TGTGCCAGTAGCACTGACTACGACAATGAGCAGTTCTTC	CASSTDYDNEQFF
TRBJ2-5	TRBV9	few	TRBD1	TGTGCCAGCAGCCGGGACAGGGGTTTTGAGACCCAGTACTTC	CASSRDRGFETQYF
TRBJ1-2	TRBV18	few	.	TGTGCCAGCTCACCGGGACCGGCCCTCTATGGCTACACCTTC	CASSPGPALYGYTF
TRBJ1-4	TRBV6-7	.	.	TGTGCCAGCAGCCGTGCAGGGCTAAGCAATGAAAAACTGTTTTTT	CASSRAGLSNEKLFF
TRBJ1-2	TRBV29-1	.	.	TGCAGCTACGGGGGGGCCAACTATGGCTACACCTTC	CSYGGANYGYTF
TRBJ1-1	TRBV28	.	.	TGTGCCACCAGGCGGGGCACGATGGGTATAGACACTGAAGCTTTCTTT	CATRRGTMGIDTEAFF
TRBJ1-5	TRBV19	.	TRBD1	TGTGCCAGTAGTGAGGGCTCGTGGGGGACAGGGGGCTTAGGACAGCCCCAGCATTTT	CASSEGSWGTGGLGQPQHF
TRBJ2-7	TRBV6-8	.	.	TGTGCCAGCAGTTACGCGGGACAGCAAACCTACGAGCAGTACTTC	CASSYAGQQTYEQYF
TRBJ2-4	TRBV11-3	few	.	TGTGCCAGCAGCACGAGCGGAGGAGGAAACATTCAGTACTTC	CASSTSGGGNIQYF
TRBJ1-5	TRBV6-8	.	.	TGTGCCATCAGCCCCGGAGAAGGGAGAAGTTTTGGCAATCAGCCCCAGCATTTT	CAISPGEGRSFGNQPQHF
TRBJ2-2	TRBV29-1	.	TRBD1	TGCAGCGGCCGGACAGGGGGCGACACCGGGGAGCTGTTTTTT	CSGRTGGDTGELFF
TRBJ2-1	TRBV7-5	few	.	TGTGCCAGCAGCTTAGAGTGGGCCGGGGGTTACAATGAGCAGTTCTTC	CASSLEWAGGYNEQFF